The 31 T cell receptor beta chains in this list originate from one sample, sequenced in a study of T-cell reconstitution after alpha-beta-depleted transplantation in children. TCRbeta library construction was performed incorporating unique molecular identifiers. TCRdb independently ran MiXCR on the PCR reads; one entry per CDR3 protein. The table has some 440,000 distinct CDR3 sequences, 15% to 20% seen once. Here the sequenced sample was PBMCs, mostly from graft donor cells, taken 360 days after TCRalphabeta/CD19-depleted stem cell transplant. The receptors originated from a boy younger than two who had a stem cell transplant for Wiskott-Aldrich syndrome, so the T cells may come from the graft donor.

The chain employs TRBV28 and TRBJ2-5, with 13 bases identical to TRBD2. Germline lookup yields CDR1 MDHEN and CDR2 SYDVKM. The CDR3 spans 17 residues. Trimming cost V 6 bases and J 3 bases; bases outside gene matches: 10. The chain's CDR3 is CASSRLGLAGEKETQYF. The CDR3 DNA is TGTGCCAGCAGCCGCCTAGGACTAGCGGGGGAGAAAGAGACCCAGTACTTC.

The chain uses TRBV7-9 and TRBJ2-1; 7 nucleotides agree with TRBD1. This CDR3 contains 13 residues. V shed 5 bases and J 8 bases; nucleotides not matched to a gene: 6. Germline V gene lookup returns CDR1 SEHNR and CDR2 FQNEAQ (reference sequence). The CDR3 loop is CASSQDRYHEQFF. The CDR3 DNA is TGTGCCAGCAGCCAGGACAGGTACCATGAGCAGTTCTTC.

This clonotype appeared a few times. This chain links TRBV5-1 with TRBJ2-2; TRBD2 agrees at 8 bases. V shed 3 bases, J shed 3 bases, and the junction held 19 bases outside the gene matches. This CDR3 is 20 amino acids long. CDR1 SGHRS and CDR2 YFSETQ come from the germline V gene. For the CDR3, the DNA is TGCGCCAGCAGCTCCCCAAAGGCCACCGTACTAGCGGATTACACCGGGGAGCTGTTTTTT. Protein: CASSSPKATVLADYTGELFF.

The chain links TRBV4-3 to TRBJ2-5; TRBD2 might be the D (6 bases). Germline assignment: CDR1 LGHNA and CDR2 YSLEER. The CDR3 contains 14 residues. Trimming removed 1 base from V and 3 bases from J, with 9 bases in between. The CDR3 bases are TGCGCCAGCAGCCAAGGTGGAGGGGAAGAGACCCAGTACTTC. It yields the protein CASSQGGGEETQYF.

The V call is TRBV18, the J call TRBJ2-5; D is perhaps TRBD1 (5 bases). The V end lost 8 bases, the J end lost 1 base, and 11 bases lay between the germline ends. The germline V gene has CDR1 KGHSH and CDR2 LQKENI. The CDR3 contains 13 residues. CDR3 sequence (DNA): TGTGCCAGCACAAGGGGTACCCAAGAGACCCAGTACTTC. Encoded protein: CASTRGTQETQYF.

This chain joins TRBV29-1 and TRBJ2-1, with TRBD2 matching 9 bases. Per the germline V gene, CDR1 is SQVTM and CDR2 is ANQGSEA. The ends lost 7 bases at V and 7 bases at J; junction bases unmatched: 11. This CDR3 is built from 14 residues. CDR3 protein: CSASGGGARNEQFF. As DNA, the CDR3 is TGCAGCGCCTCTGGCGGGGGGGCTCGAAATGAGCAGTTCTTC.

This clonotype has more than one count but fewer than ten. This sequence joins TRBV6-5 and TRBJ2-1; D gene ambiguous. The CDR3 covers 11 residues. Germline V gene data show CDR1 as MNHEY and CDR2 as SVGAGI. V was pared by 2 bases and J by 8 bases, with 4 bases between. The CDR3 region is CASSYRDEQFF. Written as DNA, the CDR3 is TGTGCCAGCAGTTACCGGGATGAGCAGTTCTTC.

The chain combines TRBV24-1 with TRBJ2-6; a weak D match, TRBD2 (6 bases). Trimming shortened V by 5 bases and J by 2 bases, and 18 bases separated the two germline ends. The CDR3 sequence is 18 residues long. Germline V gene lookup returns CDR1 KGHDR and CDR2 SFDVKD. This CDR3 reads CATSGFKEGFPGANVLTF. In DNA, the CDR3 is TGTGCCACCAGTGGCTTCAAGGAGGGCTTTCCTGGGGCCAACGTCCTGACTTTC.

This sequence joins TRBV5-1 and TRBJ1-4; D is uncertain. Trimming removed 4 bases from V and 6 bases from J, with 10 bases in between. This CDR3 is 13 amino acids long. The germline V gene has CDR1 SGHRS and CDR2 YFSETQ. The DNA of the CDR3 is TGCGCCAGCAGCCCCTGGGCAGATGAAAAACTGTTTTTT. It codes for CASSPWADEKLFF.

V gene TRBV15 combines with J gene TRBJ2-6; 10 bases match TRBD1. This CDR3 spans 19 amino acids. CDR1 is LNHNV, CDR2 YYDKDF, per germline (reference sequence). Germline trimming cut 3 bases from V and 3 bases from J; bases unmatched to any gene: 11. The CDR3: CATSRIQGTGEHGANVLTF. The CDR3 DNA reads as TGTGCCACCAGCAGGATCCAAGGGACAGGGGAGCATGGGGCCAACGTCCTGACTTTC.

This clonotype showed up many times. The chain is built from TRBV4-3 and TRBJ2-3; 7 bases are a match to TRBD2. Germline assignment: CDR1 LGHNA and CDR2 YSLEER. The CDR3 has 15 residues. V lost 1 base and J lost 9; bases outside the gene matches: 10. The CDR3 bases are TGCGCCAGCAGCCAAGTCCAGCGGGGTCTACCCACGCAGTATTTT. Its protein is CASSQVQRGLPTQYF.

The chain combines TRBV19 with TRBJ2-2; 8 nucleotides match TRBD1. Germline V gene data show CDR1 as LNHDA and CDR2 as SQIVND (reference sequence). The J segment lost 2 bases and the V segment lost 7 bases, leaving 6 bases of the junction unmatched. The length of the CDR3 is 15 residues. CDR3 in DNA: TGTGCCAGTACCGACAGGGGCGGAAACACCGGGGAGCTGTTTTTT. Residues: CASTDRGGNTGELFF.

The chain carries TRBV25-1 and TRBJ2-1, with 7 bases identical to TRBD1. The CDR3 is 13 residues long. Germline V CDR1 and CDR2: MGHDK, SYGVNS. Trimming cost V 4 bases and J 12 bases; bases outside gene matches: 9. The DNA for the CDR3 is TGTGCCAGCAGTGCACCAGGAACAGGGGCGCAGTTCTTC. Its protein is CASSAPGTGAQFF.

A few counts support this clonotype. The chain is built from TRBV10-3 and TRBJ2-1; D gene uncertain. CDR1 is ENHRY, CDR2 SYGVKD, per germline. Trimming stripped 5 bases from V and 0 bases from J, with 8 bases between. The CDR3 totals 14 residues. CDR3 nucleotides: TGTGCCATCAGTCCAGCCTTCTCCTACAATGAGCAGTTCTTC. It yields the protein CAISPAFSYNEQFF.

This clonotype has more than one count but fewer than ten. This chain connects TRBV5-5 to TRBJ2-7; D remains ambiguous. This CDR3 is built from 13 residues. Germline CDR1 reads SGHKS; CDR2 reads YYEKEE (reference sequence). The V gene lost 5 bases and the J gene lost 2 bases, with 11 bases spanning the gap. CDR3 nucleotide sequence: TGTGCCAGCAGGGCAGGTCGAGCCTACGAGCAGTACTTC. Its translation is CASRAGRAYEQYF.

This clonotype was seen more than once but under ten times. V usage is TRBV12-3 or TRBV12-4 and J usage is TRBJ1-6; D gene uncertain. Trimming took off 3 bases at V and 4 bases at J, with 7 bases between the two ends. This CDR3 contains 14 residues. The CDR3 spells CASSFWVYNSPLHF. For the CDR3, the DNA is TGTGCCAGCAGTTTTTGGGTTTATAATTCACCCCTCCACTTT.

CDR3 sequence reads: CASSFISKRQGPSGGYTF. CDR3 DNA: TGTGCCAGTAGTTTTATCTCAAAGAGACAGGGGCCCTCCGGGGGCTACACCTTC. This chain uses TRBV19 with TRBJ1-2; 8 bases align to TRBD1. Germline V lookup: CDR1 LNHDA, CDR2 SQIVND (reference sequence). The CDR3 loop spans 18 amino acids. V shed 5 bases and J 8 bases; nucleotides not matched to a gene: 22.

The gene calls are TRBV3-1 and TRBJ2-3, with D maybe TRBD2 (5 bases). Germline assignment: CDR1 LGHDT and CDR2 YNNKEL (reference sequence). V was pared by 8 bases and J by 0 bases, with 15 bases between. The CDR3 extends over 15 amino acids. This chain's CDR3 is CASERKRGSTDTQYF. In DNA form, the CDR3 reads TGTGCCAGCGAGCGGAAGCGCGGTAGCACAGATACGCAGTATTTT.

This clonotype was seen at least ten times. J is TRBJ2-3 and V is TRBV29-1; D gene unclear. The CDR3 has 13 amino acids. Germline V lookup: CDR1 SQVTM, CDR2 ANQGSEA. Trimming shortened V by 3 bases and J by 0 bases, and 7 bases separated the two germline ends. The CDR3 DNA is TGCAGCGTTGATCGTCTGAGCACAGATACGCAGTATTTT. Amino acids: CSVDRLSTDTQYF.

In its sample, this clonotype was seen a few times. The V gene is TRBV11-2, the J gene TRBJ2-1, with TRBD2 matching 7 bases. This CDR3 comprises 20 residues. V dropped 1 base and J dropped 2; count of bases not matched to a gene: 17. Germline CDR1 SGHAT, CDR2 FQNNGV. This chain's CDR3 is CASSLGSWGRATSTYNEQFF. The CDR3 nucleotides read TGTGCCAGCAGCTTAGGGTCATGGGGGAGGGCGACCTCAACCTACAATGAGCAGTTCTTC. Full variable domain (missing parts from reference TRBV11-2 and TRBJ2-1): EAGVAQSPRYKIIEKRQSVAFWCNPISGHATLYWYQQILGQGPKLLIQFQNNGVVDDSQLPKDRFSAERLKGVDSTLKIQPAKLEDSAVYLCASSLGSWGRATSTYNEQFFGPGTRLTVL.

This clonotype turned up a few times. The rearrangement links TRBV5-1 to TRBJ1-2, with a weak D call TRBD1 (6 bases). Per germline, CDR1 SGHRS and CDR2 YFSETQ. The CDR3 totals 15 residues. V lost 5 bases to trimming and J lost 2 bases, with 16 bases between them. The CDR3 loop is CASRAYRVANYGYTF. CDR3 sequence (DNA): TGCGCCAGCAGGGCTTACAGGGTGGCGAACTATGGCTACACCTTC.

The chain carries TRBV7-9 and TRBJ2-7, with TRBD1 identical over 12 bases. In germline, CDR1 is SEHNR, CDR2 FQNEAQ (reference sequence). The ends lost 0 bases at V and 3 bases at J; junction bases unmatched: 6. The CDR3 is 17 amino acids. This CDR3 is CASSLAAGTGGIYEQYF. The DNA of the CDR3 is TGTGCCAGCAGCTTAGCCGCCGGGACAGGGGGCATCTACGAGCAGTACTTC. Full variable domain (missing parts from reference TRBV7-9 and TRBJ2-7): DTGVSQNPRHKITKRGQNVTFRCDPISEHNRLYWYRQTLGQGPEFLTYFQNEAQLEKSRLLSDRFSAERPKGSFSTLEIQRTEQGDSAMYLCASSLAAGTGGIYEQYFGPGTRLTVT.

V is TRBV4-3 and J is TRBJ2-7, with a tentative D call TRBD1 (6 bases). The CDR3 contains 16 residues. In germline, CDR1 is LGHNA, CDR2 YSLEER. V was cut by 5 bases and J by 1 base, with 18 bases left in between. The chain's CDR3 is CASSFPEDSESYEQYF. Here the CDR3 DNA reads TGCGCCAGCAGCTTCCCCGAGGACAGCGAATCCTACGAGCAGTACTTC.

This rearrangement joins TRBV5-4 to TRBJ2-4; 10 nucleotides agree with TRBD1. The J segment lost 6 bases and the V segment lost 4 bases, leaving 7 bases of the junction unmatched. This CDR3 contains 15 residues. CDR1 and CDR2 from the germline V gene are SGHNT and YYREEE (reference sequence). CDR3 coding DNA: TGTGCCAGCAGCGACAGGGGGCGGGTTGGAAACATTCAGTACTTC. Amino acid sequence: CASSDRGRVGNIQYF.

This clonotype has only a few counts. At one boundary the junction diverges from the germline segment, which might be a read error. The rearrangement uses TRBV5-1 and TRBJ2-4; 12 nucleotides agree with TRBD2. This CDR3 is built from 16 residues. Germline loops: CDR1 SGHRS, CDR2 YFSETQ. The CDR3, as DNA: TGCGCCAACAGCTGGACTAGCGGGACAGCCAAAAACATTCAGTACTTC. Translated: CANSWTSGTAKNIQYF.

Worth noting for this clonotype: It may be a read error: a sequence one base away is much more abundant. V is TRBV29-1 and J is TRBJ2-1; D possibly corresponds to TRBD1 (6 bases). The germline gives CDR1 SQVTM, CDR2 ANQGSEA. This CDR3 spans 13 amino acids. The CDR3 protein is CSASRDTYIEQFF. For the CDR3, the DNA is TGCAGCGCCAGCCGGGACACCTACATTGAGCAGTTCTTC.

This clonotype has a single count. The junction departs from germline at one end; a sequencing error may be responsible. The CDR3 protein is CTSSLFGMNTEAFF. The CDR3 DNA reads TGTACCAGCAGTCTATTTGGGATGAACACTGAAGCTTTCTTT. The rearrangement links TRBV12-3 or TRBV12-4 to TRBJ1-1; D gene ambiguous. The CDR3 has 14 residues.

Comments on this clonotype: The junction does not match germline at one end; this may be a read error. The chain links TRBV4-3 to TRBJ2-3, with TRBD1 matching 9 bases. The length of the CDR3 is 12 residues. Germline CDR1 LGHNA, CDR2 YSLEER. The CDR3 nucleotides are TGCGCCAGCAGCCGCGGACAGGGGACTAAGGAGTTT. Protein sequence: CASSRGQGTKEF.

The chain joins TRBV15 to TRBJ1-1, with 7 bases aligning to TRBD1. Germline CDR1 and CDR2: LNHNV and YYDKDF (reference sequence). CDR3 size: 15 residues. V dropped 4 bases and J dropped 2; count of bases not matched to a gene: 7. The CDR3 DNA reads TGTGCCACCAGCATCATCCGGGACAGTAACACTGAAGCTTTCTTT. Translating gives CATSIIRDSNTEAFF.

There are a few counts of this clonotype. CDR3 bases: TGTGCCAGCACAAACGGCCCAAGAGGTGGTAAAAACATTCAGTACTTC. Translating it yields CASTNGPRGGKNIQYF. This chain uses TRBV7-8 with TRBJ2-4; D is unclear. The CDR3 loop spans 16 amino acids. Trimming pared 7 bases from V and 4 bases from J, leaving 20 bases between. CDR1 is SGHVS and CDR2 is FQNEAQ in the germline V gene. Full variable domain (rest looked up from reference TRBV7-8 and TRBJ2-4): GAGVSQSPRYKVAKRGQDVALRCDPISGHVSLFWYQQALGQGPEFLTYFQNEAQLDKSGLPSDRFFAERPEGSVSTLKIQRTQQEDSAVYLCASTNGPRGGKNIQYFGAGTRLSVL.

This clonotype was seen only a few times. CDR3 in DNA: TGTGCCAGCAGTTTGCAGGGTTCTTATGGCTACACCTTC. Amino acid sequence: CASSLQGSYGYTF. The genes are TRBV12-3 or TRBV12-4 and TRBJ1-2, with D tentatively TRBD1 (5 bases). Trimming pared 3 bases from V and 5 bases from J, leaving 10 bases between. The CDR3 is 13 residues long.